This TCR beta chain originates from a study of human T cells and chemical hapten exposure. The time point denotes: pre-sensitization, week 0. As for treatment: therapeutic diphenylcyclopropenone sensitization with weekly scalp DPC. This clonotype was seen a few times. Antigen unknown. The V end lost 6 bases, the J end lost 4 bases, and 8 bases lay between the germline ends. The CDR3 extends over 12 amino acids. From germline, CDR1 is MDHEN and CDR2 SYDVKM. General study results and limits: Expanded TCRs made up significantly more big CDR3 similarity clusters than controls did.

Each CDR3 protein is one row after TCRdb ran MiXCR on the RACE reads. The data hold approximately 57,000 distinct CDR3 sequences, with more than 8% observed a single time. The clonotype originates from a man between 40 and 49 years old with alopecia areata. Some clones in this sample may be carry-over from other donors' samples. Sequencing was performed on whole blood, taken in connection with sensitization to the hapten diphenylcyclopropenone (DPC). This chain connects TRBV28 to TRBJ2-3, with D tentatively TRBD2 (5 bases). The CDR3 reads CASRDSADTQYF. DNA of the CDR3: TGTGCCAGCAGGGATAGCGCAGATACGCAGTATTTT. Supplemented by reference TRBV28 and TRBJ2-3, the full variable domain reads DVKVTQSSRYLVKRTGEKVFLECVQDMDHENMFWYRQDPGLGLRLIYFSYDVKMKEKGDIPEGYSVSREKKERFSLILESASTNQTSMYLCASRDSADTQYFGPGTRLTVL.